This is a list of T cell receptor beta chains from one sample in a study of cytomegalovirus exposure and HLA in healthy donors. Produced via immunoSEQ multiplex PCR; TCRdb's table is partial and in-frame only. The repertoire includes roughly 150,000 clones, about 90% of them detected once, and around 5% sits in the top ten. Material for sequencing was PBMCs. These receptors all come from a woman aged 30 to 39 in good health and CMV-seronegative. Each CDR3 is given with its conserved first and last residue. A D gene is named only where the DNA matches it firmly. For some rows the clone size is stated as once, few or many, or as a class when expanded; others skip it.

CDR3nt: TGTGCCAGCAGGAAGTACACTGAAGCTTTCTTT
CDR3aa: CASRKYTEAFF
d_gene: .
j_gene: TRBJ1-1
abundance: .
v_gene: TRBV7-9
len: 11

CDR3nt: TGCGCCAGCAGCCTCCGACTAGCGGCATACAATGAGCAGTTCTTC
CDR3aa: CASSLRLAAYNEQFF
d_gene: TRBD2
j_gene: TRBJ2-1
abundance: .
v_gene: TRBV4-3
len: 15

CDR3nt: TGCGCCAGCCGCTCAGGGATCCCCTACGAGCAGTACTTC
CDR3aa: CASRSGIPYEQYF
d_gene: .
j_gene: TRBJ2-7
abundance: .
v_gene: TRBV5-1
len: 13

CDR3nt: TGTGCTAGTGGTTTCGGGGACTCCTACGAGCAGTACTTC
CDR3aa: CASGFGDSYEQYF
d_gene: .
j_gene: TRBJ2-7
abundance: once
v_gene: TRBV12-5
len: 13

CDR3nt: TGTGCCTCCTCGCGGGACAGGGGTAACAATGAGCAGTTCTTC
CDR3aa: CASSRDRGNNEQFF
d_gene: TRBD1
j_gene: TRBJ2-1
abundance: .
v_gene: TRBV19
len: 14

CDR3nt: TGTGCCAGCAGCATAGACAGGGGCAACATTCAGTACTTC
CDR3aa: CASSIDRGNIQYF
d_gene: TRBD1
j_gene: TRBJ2-4
abundance: .
v_gene: TRBV7-2
len: 13

CDR3nt: TGTGCCAGCAGTTACTCGGGATCCATCACAGGAGAAAAACTGTTTTTT
CDR3aa: CASSYSGSITGEKLFF
d_gene: .
j_gene: TRBJ1-4
abundance: .
v_gene: TRBV6-5
len: 16

CDR3nt: TGTGCCACCAGCAGAGCTGCCATGGATACGCAGTATTTT
CDR3aa: CATSRAAMDTQYF
d_gene: .
j_gene: TRBJ2-3
abundance: .
v_gene: TRBV15
len: 13

CDR3nt: TGTGCCAGCAGTTTGGACAGGGGCGTTCGATCACCCCTCCACTTT
CDR3aa: CASSLDRGVRSPLHF
d_gene: TRBD1
j_gene: TRBJ1-6
abundance: .
v_gene: TRBV27
len: 15

CDR3nt: TGTGCCAGTAGTCCCGATCGGGGGCGGTCTGGGGCCAACGTCCTGACTTTC
CDR3aa: CASSPDRGRSGANVLTF
d_gene: .
j_gene: TRBJ2-6
abundance: .
v_gene: TRBV19
len: 17

CDR3nt: TGTGCCAGCAGCTTAGGTCTGGGACTGGGGCTACGGGTCTACGAGCAGTACTTC
CDR3aa: CASSLGLGLGLRVYEQYF
d_gene: .
j_gene: TRBJ2-7
abundance: once
v_gene: TRBV7-8
len: 18

CDR3nt: TGTGCCAGCAGCTTAGATGTGAGCCGGACAGAGCAGTTCTTC
CDR3aa: CASSLDVSRTEQFF
d_gene: .
j_gene: TRBJ2-1
abundance: .
v_gene: TRBV11-3
len: 14

CDR3nt: TGCGCCAGCAGCTTGTCGGTAGCGGGAGGGTACGGCCAAGAGACCCAGTACTTC
CDR3aa: CASSLSVAGGYGQETQYF
d_gene: TRBD2
j_gene: TRBJ2-5
abundance: .
v_gene: TRBV5-1
len: 18

CDR3nt: TGTGCCAGCAGCTTGGAGCCGAACAATGAGCAGTTCTTC
CDR3aa: CASSLEPNNEQFF
d_gene: .
j_gene: TRBJ2-1
abundance: .
v_gene: TRBV5-4
len: 13

CDR3nt: TGCGCCAGCAGCCAAGACAACACTGAAGCTTTCTTT
CDR3aa: CASSQDNTEAFF
d_gene: .
j_gene: TRBJ1-1
abundance: .
v_gene: TRBV4-1
len: 12

CDR3nt: TGTGCCAGCAGCTTGTTTATATCACAGCCCGAGCAGTTCTTC
CDR3aa: CASSLFISQPEQFF
d_gene: .
j_gene: TRBJ2-1
abundance: .
v_gene: TRBV5-8
len: 14

CDR3nt: TGCGCCAGCAGCTTGGGGCCCAGGGGAATTGGAGAGACCCAGTACTTC
CDR3aa: CASSLGPRGIGETQYF
d_gene: .
j_gene: TRBJ2-5
abundance: .
v_gene: TRBV5-1
len: 16

CDR3nt: TGTGCCAGCAGTTACGACAGGTACACTGAAGCTTTCTTT
CDR3aa: CASSYDRYTEAFF
d_gene: .
j_gene: TRBJ1-1
abundance: .
v_gene: TRBV6-5
len: 13

CDR3nt: TGTGCCACCATGTCTGGGTGGGAGGAAAAACTGTTTTTT
CDR3aa: CATMSGWEEKLFF
d_gene: .
j_gene: TRBJ1-4
abundance: .
v_gene: TRBV6-6
len: 13

CDR3nt: TGTGCCAGCAGCCACAGTCTTCGGGAGGCAGATACGCAGTATTTT
CDR3aa: CASSHSLREADTQYF
d_gene: TRBD2
j_gene: TRBJ2-3
abundance: .
v_gene: TRBV2
len: 15

CDR3nt: TGTGCCAGCAGTTACTACAGTATTGACTATGGCTACACCTTC
CDR3aa: CASSYYSIDYGYTF
d_gene: .
j_gene: TRBJ1-2
abundance: .
v_gene: TRBV6-6
len: 14

CDR3nt: TGTGCCAGTAGTGGGACAGGGAACTCTGGAAACACCATATATTTT
CDR3aa: CASSGTGNSGNTIYF
d_gene: TRBD1
j_gene: TRBJ1-3
abundance: .
v_gene: TRBV19
len: 15

CDR3nt: TGTGCCAGCACCCCCGGGACTAGCGGTACAGATACGCAGTATTTT
CDR3aa: CASTPGTSGTDTQYF
d_gene: TRBD2
j_gene: TRBJ2-3
abundance: .
v_gene: TRBV9
len: 15

CDR3nt: TGCGCCAGCAGCCAAGATCGGGGGGATCAGCCCCAGCATTTT
CDR3aa: CASSQDRGDQPQHF
d_gene: .
j_gene: TRBJ1-5
abundance: few
v_gene: TRBV4-3
len: 14

CDR3nt: TGTGCCTGGAGTGTACTTGGAGGGGGCGGGTATGGCTACACCTTC
CDR3aa: CAWSVLGGGGYGYTF
d_gene: TRBD1
j_gene: TRBJ1-2
abundance: .
v_gene: TRBV30
len: 15

CDR3nt: TGTGCCAGCAGTTATAGGGGACTGGGCACCACTGAAGCTTTCTTT
CDR3aa: CASSYRGLGTTEAFF
d_gene: .
j_gene: TRBJ1-1
abundance: once
v_gene: TRBV6-5
len: 15

CDR3nt: TGTGCCAGCAGCTTAGACGGATCCTACGAGCAGTACTTC
CDR3aa: CASSLDGSYEQYF
d_gene: .
j_gene: TRBJ2-7
abundance: .
v_gene: TRBV7-2
len: 13

CDR3nt: TGTGCCACCAGCAGAGGGGGGGGATGGACAGATACGCAGTATTTT
CDR3aa: CATSRGGGWTDTQYF
d_gene: TRBD2
j_gene: TRBJ2-3
abundance: .
v_gene: TRBV15
len: 15

CDR3nt: TGCGCCAGCAGCTCCCGGACAGACGAAAAACTGTTTTTT
CDR3aa: CASSSRTDEKLFF
d_gene: .
j_gene: TRBJ1-4
abundance: .
v_gene: TRBV5-1
len: 13

CDR3nt: .
CDR3aa: CASTSGAGGTNEKLFF
d_gene: .
j_gene: TRBJ1-4
abundance: .
v_gene: TRBV19
len: 16

CDR3nt: TGTGCCAGCAGCGTAGATGACAGCAACGCTGGAAACACCATATATTTT
CDR3aa: CASSVDDSNAGNTIYF
d_gene: .
j_gene: TRBJ1-3
abundance: .
v_gene: TRBV9
len: 16

CDR3nt: TGTGCCAGCAGCCCAGGACAGATTTCTAACTATGGCTACACCTTC
CDR3aa: CASSPGQISNYGYTF
d_gene: .
j_gene: TRBJ1-2
abundance: .
v_gene: TRBV5-4
len: 15

CDR3nt: TGTGCCAGCAGGGGGGACGGAAATTCACCCCTCCACTTT
CDR3aa: CASRGDGNSPLHF
d_gene: .
j_gene: TRBJ1-6
abundance: many
v_gene: TRBV5-6
len: 13

CDR3nt: TGTGCCAGCAGCTTAGCGCCAGATACGCAGTATTTT
CDR3aa: CASSLAPDTQYF
d_gene: .
j_gene: TRBJ2-3
abundance: .
v_gene: TRBV7-2
len: 12

CDR3nt: TGTGCCAGCAGTGAAGATTTCTCCCCGGGCACAGATACGCAGTATTTT
CDR3aa: CASSEDFSPGTDTQYF
d_gene: .
j_gene: TRBJ2-3
abundance: .
v_gene: TRBV2
len: 16

CDR3nt: TGTGCCAGTAGTCCCCCACAGGGACCCAGCTATGGCTACACCTTC
CDR3aa: CASSPPQGPSYGYTF
d_gene: .
j_gene: TRBJ1-2
abundance: .
v_gene: TRBV19
len: 15

CDR3nt: TGTGCCAGCAGCGGCGAGACTAGCGGGGAGAAGAAAGGGGAGCTGTTTTTT
CDR3aa: CASSGETSGEKKGELFF
d_gene: TRBD2
j_gene: TRBJ2-2
abundance: few
v_gene: TRBV9
len: 17

CDR3nt: TGTGCCAGCAGCCCATGGCGGGCAGCGCGCTATGGCTACACCTTC
CDR3aa: CASSPWRAARYGYTF
d_gene: .
j_gene: TRBJ1-2
abundance: few
v_gene: TRBV5-6
len: 15

CDR3nt: TGTGCCAGCAGTGAAACGACAGGGGGAACAGATACGCAGTATTTT
CDR3aa: CASSETTGGTDTQYF
d_gene: TRBD1
j_gene: TRBJ2-3
abundance: .
v_gene: TRBV6-1
len: 15

CDR3nt: TGCGCCAGCAGCCAAGATGGGCAGGGAGGTTATGGCTACACCTTC
CDR3aa: CASSQDGQGGYGYTF
d_gene: .
j_gene: TRBJ1-2
abundance: .
v_gene: TRBV4-3
len: 15

CDR3nt: TGTGCCAGTGCGCGCGGCCAGGGGTATCAGCCCCAGCATTTT
CDR3aa: CASARGQGYQPQHF
d_gene: .
j_gene: TRBJ1-5
abundance: .
v_gene: TRBV19
len: 14

CDR3nt: TGTGCCAGCAGTAACAGGGCCCACGAGCAGTACTTC
CDR3aa: CASSNRAHEQYF
d_gene: .
j_gene: TRBJ2-7
abundance: few
v_gene: TRBV2
len: 12

CDR3nt: TGTGCCAGCAGTGAATCCGGGACAGCAAGCAATGAGCAGTTCTTC
CDR3aa: CASSESGTASNEQFF
d_gene: TRBD1
j_gene: TRBJ2-1
abundance: .
v_gene: TRBV25-1
len: 15

CDR3nt: TGTGCCAGCAGTGAATCGACTAGCGGGAGCCACGAGCAGTACTTC
CDR3aa: CASSESTSGSHEQYF
d_gene: TRBD2
j_gene: TRBJ2-7
abundance: .
v_gene: TRBV2
len: 15

CDR3nt: TGCGCCAGCAGCCCAAATAGGGCGGGGGGCCCCACAGATACGCAGTATTTT
CDR3aa: CASSPNRAGGPTDTQYF
d_gene: TRBD2
j_gene: TRBJ2-3
abundance: .
v_gene: TRBV4-3
len: 17

CDR3nt: TGTGCCAGCAGCACGACAGGGGGTGGCTATGGCTACACCTTC
CDR3aa: CASSTTGGGYGYTF
d_gene: TRBD1
j_gene: TRBJ1-2
abundance: few
v_gene: TRBV7-3
len: 14